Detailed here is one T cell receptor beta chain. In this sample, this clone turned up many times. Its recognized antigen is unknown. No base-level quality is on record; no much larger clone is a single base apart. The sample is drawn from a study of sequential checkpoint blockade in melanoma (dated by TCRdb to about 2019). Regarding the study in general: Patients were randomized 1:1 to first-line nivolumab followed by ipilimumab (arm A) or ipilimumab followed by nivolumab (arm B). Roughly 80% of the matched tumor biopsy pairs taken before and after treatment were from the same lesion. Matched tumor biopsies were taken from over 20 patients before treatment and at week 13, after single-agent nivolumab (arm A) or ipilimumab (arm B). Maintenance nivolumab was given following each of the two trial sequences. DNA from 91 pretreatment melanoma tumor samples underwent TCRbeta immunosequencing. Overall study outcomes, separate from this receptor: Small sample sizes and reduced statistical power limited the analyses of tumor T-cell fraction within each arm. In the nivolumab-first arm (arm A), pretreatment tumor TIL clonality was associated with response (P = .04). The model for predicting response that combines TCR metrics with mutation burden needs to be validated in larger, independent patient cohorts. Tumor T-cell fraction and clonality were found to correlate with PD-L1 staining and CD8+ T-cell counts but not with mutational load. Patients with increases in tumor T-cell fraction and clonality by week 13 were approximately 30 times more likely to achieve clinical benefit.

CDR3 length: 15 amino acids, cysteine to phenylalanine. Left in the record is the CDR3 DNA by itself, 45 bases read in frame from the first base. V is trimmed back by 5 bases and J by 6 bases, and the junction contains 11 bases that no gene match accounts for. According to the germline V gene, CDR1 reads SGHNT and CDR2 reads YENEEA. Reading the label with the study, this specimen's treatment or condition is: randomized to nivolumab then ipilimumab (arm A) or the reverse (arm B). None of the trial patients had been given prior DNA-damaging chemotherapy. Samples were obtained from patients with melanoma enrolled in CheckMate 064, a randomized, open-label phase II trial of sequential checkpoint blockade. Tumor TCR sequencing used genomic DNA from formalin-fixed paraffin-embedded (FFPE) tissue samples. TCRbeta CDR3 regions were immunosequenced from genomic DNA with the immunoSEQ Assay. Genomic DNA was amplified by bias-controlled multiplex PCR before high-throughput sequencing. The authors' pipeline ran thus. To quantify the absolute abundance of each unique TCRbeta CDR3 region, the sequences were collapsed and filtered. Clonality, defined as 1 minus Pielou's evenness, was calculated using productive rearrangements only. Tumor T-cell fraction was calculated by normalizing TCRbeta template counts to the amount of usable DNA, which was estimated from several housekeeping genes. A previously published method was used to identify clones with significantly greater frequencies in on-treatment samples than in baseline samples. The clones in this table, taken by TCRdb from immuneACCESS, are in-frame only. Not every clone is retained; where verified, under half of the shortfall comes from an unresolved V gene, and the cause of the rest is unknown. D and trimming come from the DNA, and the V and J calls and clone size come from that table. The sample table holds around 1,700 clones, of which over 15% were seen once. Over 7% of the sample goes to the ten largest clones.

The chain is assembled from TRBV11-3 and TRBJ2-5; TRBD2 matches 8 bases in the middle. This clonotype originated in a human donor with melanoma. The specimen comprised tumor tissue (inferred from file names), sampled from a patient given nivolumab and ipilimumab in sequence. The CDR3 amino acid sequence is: CASSDGLAGAKTQYF. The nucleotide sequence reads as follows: TGTGCCAGCAGCGACGGACTAGCCGGGGCAAAGACCCAGTACTTC.